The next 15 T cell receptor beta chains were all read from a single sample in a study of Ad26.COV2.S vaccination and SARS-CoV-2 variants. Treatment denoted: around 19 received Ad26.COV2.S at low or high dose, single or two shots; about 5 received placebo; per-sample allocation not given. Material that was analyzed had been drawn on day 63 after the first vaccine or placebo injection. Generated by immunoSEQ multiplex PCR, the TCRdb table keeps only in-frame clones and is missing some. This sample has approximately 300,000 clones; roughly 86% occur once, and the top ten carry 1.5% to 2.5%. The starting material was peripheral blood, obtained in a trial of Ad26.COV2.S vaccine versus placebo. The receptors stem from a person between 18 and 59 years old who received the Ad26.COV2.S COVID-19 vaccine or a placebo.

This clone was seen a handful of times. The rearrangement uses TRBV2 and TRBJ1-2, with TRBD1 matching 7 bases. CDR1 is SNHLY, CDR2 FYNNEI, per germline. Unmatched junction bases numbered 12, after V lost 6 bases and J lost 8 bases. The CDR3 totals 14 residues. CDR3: CASSQMDRPGGYTF. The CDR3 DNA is TGTGCCAGCAGCCAGATGGACAGGCCGGGAGGCTACACCTTC.

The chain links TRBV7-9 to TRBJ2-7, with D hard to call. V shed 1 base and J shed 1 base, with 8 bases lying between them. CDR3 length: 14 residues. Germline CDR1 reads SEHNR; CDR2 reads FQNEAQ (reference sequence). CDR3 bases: TGTGCCAGCAGCTTAGAACTGGGTTCCTACGAGCAGTACTTC. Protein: CASSLELGSYEQYF.

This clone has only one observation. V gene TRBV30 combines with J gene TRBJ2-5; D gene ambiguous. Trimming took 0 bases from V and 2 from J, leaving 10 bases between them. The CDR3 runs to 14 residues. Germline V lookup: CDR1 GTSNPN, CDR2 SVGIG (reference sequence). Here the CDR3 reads CAWSVNRLQETQYF. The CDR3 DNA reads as TGTGCCTGGAGTGTTAACCGGCTACAAGAGACCCAGTACTTC.

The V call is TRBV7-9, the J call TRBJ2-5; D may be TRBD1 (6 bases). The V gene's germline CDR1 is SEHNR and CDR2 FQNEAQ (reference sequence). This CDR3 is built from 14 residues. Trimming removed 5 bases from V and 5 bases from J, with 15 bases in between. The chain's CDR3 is CASSPGQSTETQYF. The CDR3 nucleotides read TGTGCCAGCAGCCCGGGACAATCAACTGAGACCCAGTACTTC.

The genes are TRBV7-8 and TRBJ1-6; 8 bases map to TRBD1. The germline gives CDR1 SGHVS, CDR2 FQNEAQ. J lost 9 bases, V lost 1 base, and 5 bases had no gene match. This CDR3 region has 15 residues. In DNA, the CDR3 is TGTGCCAGCAGCTTAGTGGCAGGGGGCACTTCACCCCTCCACTTT. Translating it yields CASSLVAGGTSPLHF. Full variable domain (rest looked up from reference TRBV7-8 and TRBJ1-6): GAGVSQSPRYKVAKRGQDVALRCDPISGHVSLFWYQQALGQGPEFLTYFQNEAQLDKSGLPSDRFFAERPEGSVSTLKIQRTQQEDSAVYLCASSLVAGGTSPLHFGNGTRLTVT.

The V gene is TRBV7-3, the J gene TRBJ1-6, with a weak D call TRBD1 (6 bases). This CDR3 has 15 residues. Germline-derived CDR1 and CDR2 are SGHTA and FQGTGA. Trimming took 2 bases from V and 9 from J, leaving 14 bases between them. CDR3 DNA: TGTGCCAGCAGCTTACTCGCCGGGGGCGGTTCACCCCTCCACTTT. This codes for CASSLLAGGGSPLHF.

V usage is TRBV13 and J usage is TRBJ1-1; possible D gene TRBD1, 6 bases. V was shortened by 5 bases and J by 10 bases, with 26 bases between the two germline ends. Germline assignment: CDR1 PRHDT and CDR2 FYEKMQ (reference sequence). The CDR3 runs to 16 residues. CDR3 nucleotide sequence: TGTGCCAGCAGCCTCCTTGTATACTCCGGGGGCAATCGAGCTTTCTTT. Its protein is CASSLLVYSGGNRAFF.

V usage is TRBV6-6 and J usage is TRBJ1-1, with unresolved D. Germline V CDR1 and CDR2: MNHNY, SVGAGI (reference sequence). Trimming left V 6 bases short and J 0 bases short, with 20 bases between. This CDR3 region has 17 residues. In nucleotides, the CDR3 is TGTGCCAGCAGCCGAACGACAACGGACCGCATGAACACTGAAGCTTTCTTT. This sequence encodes CASSRTTTDRMNTEAFF.

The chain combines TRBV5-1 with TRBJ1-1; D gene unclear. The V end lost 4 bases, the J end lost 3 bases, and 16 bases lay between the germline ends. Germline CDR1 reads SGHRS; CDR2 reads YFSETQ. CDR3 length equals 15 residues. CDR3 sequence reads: CASSHDPGGDTEAFF. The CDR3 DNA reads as TGCGCCAGCAGCCACGATCCAGGTGGGGACACTGAAGCTTTCTTT.

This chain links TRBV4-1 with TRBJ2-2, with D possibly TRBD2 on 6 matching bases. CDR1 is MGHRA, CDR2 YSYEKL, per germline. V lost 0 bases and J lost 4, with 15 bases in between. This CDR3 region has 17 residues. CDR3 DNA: TGCGCCAGCAGCCAAGATTCAGGAGGGGTGGGCACCGGGGAGCTGTTTTTT. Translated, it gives CASSQDSGGVGTGELFF.

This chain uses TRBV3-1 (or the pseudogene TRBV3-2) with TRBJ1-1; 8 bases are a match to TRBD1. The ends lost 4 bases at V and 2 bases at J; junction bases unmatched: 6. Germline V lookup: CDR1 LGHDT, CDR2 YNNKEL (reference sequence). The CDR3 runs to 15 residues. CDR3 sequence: CASSPTGADNTEAFF. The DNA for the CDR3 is TGTGCCAGCAGCCCGACAGGGGCGGACAACACTGAAGCTTTCTTT.

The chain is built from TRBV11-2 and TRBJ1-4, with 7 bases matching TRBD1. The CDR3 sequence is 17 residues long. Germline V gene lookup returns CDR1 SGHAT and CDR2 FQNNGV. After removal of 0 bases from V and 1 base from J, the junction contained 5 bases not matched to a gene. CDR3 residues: CASSLEGRGRTNEKLFF. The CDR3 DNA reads TGTGCCAGCAGCTTAGAAGGGAGGGGGCGAACTAATGAAAAACTGTTTTTT.

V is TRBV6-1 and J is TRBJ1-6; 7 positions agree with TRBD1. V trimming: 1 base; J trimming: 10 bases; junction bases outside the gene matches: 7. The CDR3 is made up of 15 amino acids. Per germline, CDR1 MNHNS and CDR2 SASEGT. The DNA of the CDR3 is TGTGCCAGCAGTGAAGTGTTACAGGGGACCTCACCCCTCCACTTT. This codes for CASSEVLQGTSPLHF.

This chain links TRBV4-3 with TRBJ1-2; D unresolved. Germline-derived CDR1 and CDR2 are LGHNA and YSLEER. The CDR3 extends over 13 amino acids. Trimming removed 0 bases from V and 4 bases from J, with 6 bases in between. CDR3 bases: TGCGCCAGCAGCCAAGATTATGGCTATGGCTACACCTTC. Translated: CASSQDYGYGYTF.

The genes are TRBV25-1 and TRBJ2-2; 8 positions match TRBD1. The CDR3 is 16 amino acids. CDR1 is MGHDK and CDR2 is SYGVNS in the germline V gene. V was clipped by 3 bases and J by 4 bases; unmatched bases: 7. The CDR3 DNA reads TGTGCCAGCAGTGACGACCGGCAGGGGGCCACCGGGGAGCTGTTTTTT. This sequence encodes CASSDDRQGATGELFF.